Each of the 22 T cell receptor beta chains below was sequenced from the same sample in a study of T-cell reconstitution after alpha-beta-depleted transplantation in children. The TCRbeta library incorporated unique molecular identifiers. TCRdb re-derived calls from the PCR reads in MiXCR, one entry per CDR3 protein. The data hold roughly 48,000 distinct CDR3 sequences, with about 5.7% observed a single time. The material sequenced was PBMCs, mostly from graft donor cells, taken 60 days after TCRalphabeta/CD19-depleted stem cell transplant. These receptors were taken from a female patient aged 2 to 10 who had a stem cell transplant for aplastic anemia, so the T cells may come from the graft donor.

This clonotype was seen at least ten times. The chain has TRBV21-1 and TRBJ2-7. TRBV21-1 is described as a pseudogene. CDR3 length equals 12 residues. The CDR3 coding sequence is TGTGCCAGCAGCAAAGAATCAGACGAGCAGTACTTC. It translates to CASSKESDEQYF.

This clonotype was detected many times. J is TRBJ2-7 and V is TRBV12-3 or TRBV12-4; D possibly matches TRBD1 or TRBD2 (5 bases each). V gave up 5 bases and J gave up 5 bases, with 19 bases separating them. This CDR3 region has 15 residues. The CDR3 DNA reads as TGTGCCAGCAGTGGGGAGCGTTTGGGGACCGACGAGCAGTACTTC. This translates into CASSGERLGTDEQYF.

The CDR3 DNA is TGCGCCAGCAGCTCGGGACTAGGACCCTACAATGAGCAGTTCTTC. It translates to CASSSGLGPYNEQFF. The chain couples TRBV5-1 to TRBJ2-1; the match to TRBD2 covers 8 bases. The CDR3 runs 15 residues. Germline V gene sequence: CDR1 SGHRS, CDR2 YFSETQ. V lost 3 bases and J lost 2; bases outside the gene matches: 4.

This clonotype occurred a few times. The chain is built from TRBV11-1 and TRBJ2-5, with a tentative D call TRBD2 (6 bases). V was trimmed by 4 bases and J by 5 bases, leaving 20 bases between them. This CDR3 has 16 amino acids. The germline V gene encodes CDR1 SGHAT and CDR2 FQDESV (reference sequence). CDR3: CASSSGGNRLAETQYF. CDR3 in DNA: TGTGCCAGCAGCTCTGGGGGGAATCGATTGGCCGAGACCCAGTACTTC.

This clonotype was counted many times. The J gene is TRBJ2-7, the V gene TRBV9; 12 bases match TRBD1. CDR1 is SGDLS, CDR2 YYNGEE, per germline. The junction had 1 base not matched to a gene; V was cut back by 4 bases and J by 2 bases. The CDR3 totals 14 residues. The CDR3 DNA reads as TGTGCCAGCAGCCGGGACAGGGGGCCCTACGAGCAGTACTTC. Amino acid sequence: CASSRDRGPYEQYF.

Ten or more counts support this clonotype. The chain employs TRBV5-1 and TRBJ2-3; 9 bases agree with TRBD1. J was trimmed by 3 bases and V by 3 bases; bases with no gene match: 8. The CDR3 covers 16 residues. Germline CDR1 is SGHRS and CDR2 is YFSETQ. The CDR3 protein is CASSSVGTGRTDTQYF. CDR3 nucleotide sequence: TGCGCCAGCAGCTCTGTCGGGACAGGGCGGACAGATACGCAGTATTTT.

V and J are TRBV27 and TRBJ2-2, with a weak D call TRBD2 (5 bases). Germline CDR1 is MNHEY and CDR2 is SMNVEV (reference sequence). V gave up 8 bases and J gave up 5 bases, with 24 bases separating them. The CDR3 runs 17 residues. CDR3 in DNA: TGTGCCAGCGGTTCCATTGAGGTGGGAGTAAGAACCGGGGAGCTGTTTTTT. Translated, it gives CASGSIEVGVRTGELFF.

V usage is TRBV18 and J usage is TRBJ2-1; a possible D gene is TRBD2 (7 bases). This CDR3 has 15 amino acids. The germline V gene has CDR1 KGHSH and CDR2 LQKENI. Deletions cut 3 bases from V and 7 bases from J, with 16 bases between. This CDR3 is CASSPRGADFNEQFF. As DNA, the CDR3 is TGTGCCAGCTCACCCCGGGGGGCAGACTTTAATGAGCAGTTCTTC.

This clonotype was picked up many times. The V and J genes are TRBV20-1 and TRBJ1-5; a weak D match, TRBD1 (5 bases). CDR3 length: 14 residues. Trimming removed 0 bases from V and 7 bases from J, with 13 bases in between. CDR1 is DFQATT, CDR2 SNEGSKA, per germline (reference sequence). In DNA, the CDR3 is TGCAGTGCTAGAGAAAACGGGCCAGGGCAGCCCCAGCATTTT. Its translation is CSARENGPGQPQHF.

This clonotype was observed a handful of times. The gene calls are TRBV7-2 and TRBJ2-5; TRBD1 is a possible D gene (6 bases). Trimming pared 7 bases from V and 7 bases from J, leaving 22 bases between. Germline V gene sequence: CDR1 SGHTA, CDR2 FQGNSA. There are 15 residues in the CDR3. The CDR3 protein is CASTEGVAATGTQYF. CDR3 nucleotide sequence: TGTGCCAGCACTGAGGGGGTAGCCGCCACCGGGACCCAGTACTTC.

This clonotype was counted ten times or more. The chain combines TRBV6-5 with TRBJ1-6; no clear D. Per germline, CDR1 MNHEY and CDR2 SVGAGI. The CDR3 contains 15 residues. Trimming took off 2 bases at V and 0 bases at J, with 5 bases between the two ends. CDR3 region: CASSYGYSYNSPLHF. The CDR3 DNA is TGTGCCAGCAGTTACGGGTACTCCTATAATTCACCCCTCCACTTT.

This clonotype showed up just a few times. V and J are TRBV2 and TRBJ2-3; no definite D call. The V gene's germline CDR1 is SNHLY and CDR2 FYNNEI. Deletions cut 0 bases from V and 6 bases from J, with 13 bases between. The CDR3 runs to 15 residues. Here the CDR3 reads CASSEAPEVRDTQYF. CDR3 coding DNA: TGTGCCAGCAGTGAAGCGCCTGAGGTTCGCGATACGCAGTATTTT.

This clonotype was found many times. V is TRBV2 and J is TRBJ2-2; 10 nucleotides match TRBD2. The CDR3 consists of 15 residues. V was pared by 6 bases and J by 5 bases, with 6 bases of the junction left unmatched. The germline gives CDR1 SNHLY, CDR2 FYNNEI. The CDR3 reads CASSKAGGPTGELFF. The CDR3 DNA sequence: TGTGCCAGCAGCAAAGCGGGGGGGCCAACCGGGGAGCTGTTTTTT.

This clonotype was seen ten or more times. V and J are TRBV18 and TRBJ1-2; D possibly corresponds to TRBD1 (6 bases). CDR1 is KGHSH, CDR2 LQKENI, per germline. The CDR3 spans 13 residues. Trimming removed 5 bases from V and 7 bases from J, with 14 bases in between. The CDR3 region is CASSEGHAGGYTF. The CDR3 DNA reads TGTGCCAGCTCAGAGGGACACGCCGGTGGCTACACCTTC.

This clonotype was seen a few times. The chain joins TRBV3-1 to TRBJ2-5; 10 bases match TRBD2. Trimming cost V 5 bases and J 4 bases; bases outside gene matches: 4. Germline CDR1 reads LGHDT; CDR2 reads YNNKEL (reference sequence). The CDR3 consists of 14 residues. The CDR3 reads CASSRSGGGETQYF. The CDR3 bases are TGTGCCAGCAGCAGGAGCGGGGGGGGAGAGACCCAGTACTTC.

This clonotype has ten or more counts. This chain links TRBV29-1 with TRBJ1-2, with a tentative D call TRBD1 (6 bases). This CDR3 has 16 amino acids. V was clipped by 0 bases and J by 5 bases, with 19 bases between them. CDR1 is SQVTM and CDR2 is ANQGSEA in the germline V gene. The CDR3 bases are TGCAGCGTTGAAGACCGCGGGGGGGCCGGGGCTTATGGCTACACCTTC. The encoded protein is CSVEDRGGAGAYGYTF.

This clonotype was detected many times. This chain connects TRBV4-3 to TRBJ1-4, with a weak D call TRBD1 (6 bases). The CDR3 sequence is 12 residues long. With 5 bases removed from V and 8 bases from J, the gap between germline ends came to 9 bases. The V gene's germline CDR1 is LGHNA and CDR2 YSLEER. Here the CDR3 DNA reads TGCGCCAGCAGCTCAGGGGAAGAAAAACTGTTTTTT. This encodes CASSSGEEKLFF.

This clonotype was observed at least ten times. The chain employs TRBV4-2 and TRBJ2-2, with 12 positions matching TRBD2. From germline, CDR1 is LGHNA and CDR2 YNFKEQ. The junction had 3 bases not matched to a gene; V was cut back by 0 bases and J by 7 bases. The CDR3 is 16 amino acids. The CDR3 sequence: CASSQESSGGDGELFF. CDR3 nucleotide sequence: TGTGCCAGCAGCCAAGAGTCTAGCGGGGGGGACGGGGAGCTGTTTTTT.

This clonotype was observed at least ten times. The gene calls are TRBV6-5 and TRBJ2-2; 7 nucleotides match TRBD1. The CDR3 runs to 13 residues. The J segment lost 8 bases and the V segment lost 6 bases, leaving 6 bases of the junction unmatched. The germline V gene encodes CDR1 MNHEY and CDR2 SVGAGI. Here the CDR3 DNA reads TGTGCCAGCAGCCACGACAGGGTTGGGGAGCTGTTTTTT. Translating gives CASSHDRVGELFF.

At least ten counts were recorded for this clonotype. The CDR3 coding sequence is TGCGCCAGCAAAACCCCCGACGCGGATACGCAGTATTTT. It codes for CASKTPDADTQYF. V usage is TRBV5-1 and J usage is TRBJ2-3, with D unclear. Between the trimmed V and J ends, which lost 6 bases and 6 bases, there was a span of 14 bases. Germline assignment: CDR1 SGHRS and CDR2 YFSETQ. This CDR3 region has 13 residues.

The chain combines TRBV20-1 with TRBJ1-6; the D is unclear. Trimming removed 2 bases at V and 2 bases at J, with 7 bases between. This CDR3 is built from 14 residues. From germline, CDR1 is DFQATT and CDR2 SNEGSKA (reference sequence). CDR3 loop: CSARPETYNSPLHF. Here the CDR3 DNA reads TGCAGTGCTAGACCGGAGACCTATAATTCACCCCTCCACTTT.

This clonotype was observed a few times. CDR3 loop: CSASGLGTTYEQYF. As DNA, the CDR3 is TGCAGTGCTAGCGGTCTGGGGACCACCTACGAGCAGTACTTC. The chain uses TRBV20-1 and TRBJ2-7, with D perhaps assigned TRBD1 or TRBD2 (5 bases each). The CDR3 loop spans 14 amino acids. CDR1 DFQATT and CDR2 SNEGSKA come from the germline V gene (reference sequence). Trimming took 3 bases from V and 2 from J, leaving 14 bases between them.